The 18 T cell receptor beta chains in this list originate from one sample, sequenced in a study of T cell responses to AZD1222 COVID-19 vaccine (dated by TCRdb to about 2021). What the time point label conveys for this sample: about 28 days (+/-7) after the second vaccine dose. The method behind the library was the immunoSEQ multiplex PCR assay. Imported from immuneACCESS, the table was reduced by TCRdb to in-frame sequences with V and J called. These copies leave out some clones; in studies compared against another copy, an unresolved V gene accounts for under half, and the cause of the remainder is not known. This sample holds roughly 95,000 clones; 92% were observed only once. In total, the top ten clones hold around 3.2% of the sample. The sample in question was peripheral blood, obtained 28 days after the second AZD1222 dose. Receptor source: an adult who received the AZD1222 COVID-19 vaccine.

The chain couples TRBV18 to TRBJ2-7, with 8 bases matching TRBD1. The CDR3 loop spans 13 amino acids. Germline V lookup: CDR1 KGHSH, CDR2 LQKENI. J was trimmed by 6 bases and V by 6 bases; bases with no gene match: 7. Here the CDR3 reads CASSPDRGGEQYF. Written as DNA, the CDR3 is TGTGCCAGCTCTCCAGACAGGGGCGGCGAGCAGTACTTC.

DNA of the CDR3: TGCGCCAGCAGCGACCCCGGGTCACGGGGGACTGAAGCTTTCTTT. Protein: CASSDPGSRGTEAFF. The chain recombines TRBV5-1 with TRBJ1-1; tentative D call: TRBD1 (5 bases). V was pared by 4 bases and J by 5 bases, with 18 bases between. The V gene's germline CDR1 is SGHRS and CDR2 YFSETQ. The CDR3 extends over 15 amino acids.

This CDR3 reads CAISEFGYTEAFF. DNA of the CDR3: TGTGCCATCAGTGAGTTCGGTTATACTGAAGCTTTCTTT. This sequence joins TRBV10-3 and TRBJ1-1, with D unclear. The V end was cut by 1 base, the J end by 5 bases, with 8 bases between. Germline CDR1 reads ENHRY; CDR2 reads SYGVKD. The CDR3 has 13 residues.

This chain uses TRBV5-1 with TRBJ1-4; TRBD1 agrees at 10 bases. V dropped 2 bases and J dropped 8; count of bases not matched to a gene: 3. The CDR3 spans 14 residues. Per germline, CDR1 SGHRS and CDR2 YFSETQ. The DNA of the CDR3 is TGCGCCAGCAGCTTTGGGACAGGGGTAGAAAAACTGTTTTTT. Protein: CASSFGTGVEKLFF.

This chain joins TRBV2 and TRBJ1-5; D ambiguous. Trimming cost V 2 bases and J 1 base, with 9 bases left between them. CDR1 is SNHLY, CDR2 FYNNEI, per germline. The CDR3 totals 15 residues. The CDR3 coding sequence is TGTGCCAGCAGTGAAAGTATGGCGAGCAATCAGCCCCAGCATTTT. Amino acids: CASSESMASNQPQHF.

This chain links TRBV4-2 with TRBJ1-2; 11 bases fit TRBD1. V lost 4 bases and J lost 9; bases outside the gene matches: 7. The CDR3 length is 14 residues. The V gene's germline CDR1 is LGHNA and CDR2 YNFKEQ. The CDR3 nucleotides are TGTGCCAGCAGCCGGACAGGGGGCAGGTCGAGCTACACCTTC. It yields the protein CASSRTGGRSSYTF.

V gene TRBV19 combines with J gene TRBJ2-3, with D possibly being TRBD2 (6 bases). The CDR3 is made up of 15 amino acids. The germline V gene has CDR1 LNHDA and CDR2 SQIVND (reference sequence). Trimming left V 3 bases short and J 4 bases short, with 14 bases between. CDR3 coding DNA: TGTGCCAGTAGTATGTGGGGGGAGGCCCCAGATACGCAGTATTTT. It yields the protein CASSMWGEAPDTQYF.

The chain uses TRBV15 and TRBJ1-3; D not certain. Germline values: CDR1 LNHNV, CDR2 YYDKDF (reference sequence). V lost 4 bases and J lost 0, with 7 bases in between. There are 14 residues in the CDR3. The CDR3 is CATSMRRSGNTIYF. The CDR3 DNA sequence: TGTGCCACCAGCATGCGGCGCTCTGGAAACACCATATATTTT.

This clone was seen once. V and J are TRBV28 and TRBJ2-5, with D possibly called TRBD1 or TRBD2 (6 bases each). Germline assignment: CDR1 MDHEN and CDR2 SYDVKM. The V and J ends lost 10 bases and 3 bases respectively, with 15 bases between them. This CDR3 contains 13 residues. The CDR3, as DNA: TGTGCCATCAGAGGGGGGACCAAAGAGACCCAGTACTTC. Amino acids: CAIRGGTKETQYF.

This chain uses TRBV6-1 with TRBJ1-5; D remains unclear. The V gene's germline CDR1 is MNHNS and CDR2 SASEGT. V was trimmed by 1 base and J by 2 bases, leaving 9 bases between them. The CDR3 consists of 15 residues. The CDR3 sequence: CASSEDLIGNQPQHF. As DNA, the CDR3 is TGTGCCAGCAGTGAAGATTTAATTGGCAATCAGCCCCAGCATTTT.

The chain has TRBV6-5 and TRBJ2-7; tentative D call: TRBD2 (5 bases). V lost 1 base, J lost 5 bases, and 15 bases lay in between. The CDR3 sequence is 15 residues long. Per germline, CDR1 MNHEY and CDR2 SVGAGI. The CDR3 region is CASSYFGNPGHEQYF. The CDR3 nucleotides read TGTGCCAGCAGTTACTTCGGGAACCCAGGCCACGAGCAGTACTTC.

The chain combines TRBV18 with TRBJ1-3; D is perhaps TRBD1 (5 bases). In germline, CDR1 is KGHSH, CDR2 LQKENI. The CDR3 contains 17 residues. Trimming pared 3 bases from V and 0 bases from J, leaving 15 bases between. Here the CDR3 reads CASSPIMGVPSGNTIYF. The CDR3 nucleotides read TGTGCCAGCTCACCCATCATGGGGGTCCCCTCTGGAAACACCATATATTTT.

The chain recombines TRBV30 with TRBJ1-4; possibly TRBD1 for D (6 bases). CDR1 and CDR2 (germline): GTSNPN, SVGIG (reference sequence). Trimming left V 4 bases short and J 7 bases short, with 19 bases between. The CDR3 runs to 15 residues. The chain's CDR3 is CAWTPGGGRFEKLFF. The DNA for the CDR3 is TGTGCCTGGACCCCTGGGGGGGGCCGGTTTGAAAAACTGTTTTTT.

This chain links TRBV2 with TRBJ2-1; unclear D gene. CDR1 is SNHLY, CDR2 FYNNEI, per germline. This CDR3 is built from 15 residues. V was shortened by 4 bases and J by 0 bases, with 10 bases between the two germline ends. The CDR3 DNA is TGTGCCAGCAGTGTAGCAGCGAGCTCCTACAATGAGCAGTTCTTC. Its protein is CASSVAASSYNEQFF.

J is TRBJ1-1 and V is TRBV11-3, with D tentatively TRBD1 (5 bases). Trimming removed 6 bases at V and 8 bases at J, with 19 bases between. CDR3 length equals 14 residues. Looked up from germline, CDR1 is SGHNT and CDR2 is YENEEA. Here the CDR3 DNA reads TGTGCCAGCAGTCTGGGGGAGGGTAAAGAAGAAGCTTTCTTT. Protein product: CASSLGEGKEEAFF.

This chain uses TRBV2 with TRBJ2-1, with D tentatively TRBD1 (5 bases). In germline, CDR1 is SNHLY, CDR2 FYNNEI. The CDR3 covers 15 residues. Trimming stripped 6 bases from V and 0 bases from J, with 12 bases between. This chain's CDR3 is CASRRTTSSYNEQFF. In DNA, the CDR3 is TGTGCCAGCAGACGGACAACGAGCTCCTACAATGAGCAGTTCTTC.

The CDR3 loop is CASSLARRVNTEAFF. The CDR3, as DNA: TGTGCCAGCAGTTTGGCTCGACGGGTGAACACTGAAGCTTTCTTT. V and J are TRBV28 and TRBJ1-1; no definite D call. CDR3 size: 15 residues. Trimming cost V 3 bases and J 0 bases, with 11 bases left between them. Germline lookup yields CDR1 MDHEN and CDR2 SYDVKM.

CDR3 coding DNA: TGTGCCAGCAGCCTCACAGGTATTGGGCAGCCCCAGCATTTT. Amino acids: CASSLTGIGQPQHF. The V gene is TRBV7-2, the J gene TRBJ1-5; D possibly corresponds to TRBD1 (5 bases). The CDR3 consists of 14 residues. In germline, CDR1 is SGHTA, CDR2 FQGNSA. Trimming took off 5 bases at V and 7 bases at J, with 15 bases between the two ends.